This TCR beta chain was captured in a study of read filtering for tumor transcriptome and immune sequencing. At the level of the study: Among patients, 17 to 20 were male and approximately 15 female, aged roughly 45 to 85 (mean around 61). 8 or 9 patients were R-ISS I, some 15 were R-ISS II, 7 were R-ISS III.

Points from the study as a whole: Dropping single-read clonotypes raised IR-seq and RNA-seq shared-clonotype correlation. Even smaller IR-seq throughput identified most shared clonotypes.

Germline CDR1 is ENHRY and CDR2 is SYGVKD. V gave up 0 bases and J gave up 1 base; unmatched junction bases: 3. The CDR3 is made up of 16 amino acids. The library was built from roughly 400 ng RNA with molecular barcoded adaptors for alpha/delta and beta/gamma chains. TCRdb re-called the reads through MiXCR, storing one row per CDR3 protein. The data contain fewer than 150,000 distinct CDR3 sequences, 10% to 15% of them singletons. In regard to this clonotype: Its specificity is unknown.

The specimen was a population of CD138-negative cells sorted from bone marrow. The sequence was obtained from a donor older than 35 with multiple myeloma. The J gene is TRBJ1-5, the V gene TRBV10-3; TRBD1 matches 7 bases. The CDR3 loop is CAISESPGGSNQPQHF. The DNA for the CDR3 is TGTGCCATCAGTGAGTCACCAGGGGGGAGCAATCAGCCCCAGCATTTT.